Listed below are T cell receptor beta chains from one sample, sequenced in a study of blood T cell repertoires in COVID-19. Assay used: immunoSEQ multiplex PCR; TCRdb lists only in-frame clones, some missing. The data contain 250,000 or so clones, 75% to 90% of them seen just once; the ten biggest clones take up just under 0.95%. The specimen was peripheral blood. The source of these receptors is a woman aged 40 to 55 who had recovered from COVID-19. CDR3s include the opening cysteine and the closing phenylalanine or tryptophan. Clone size is given for some rows only: seen once, a few or many times, or a class if the clone is expanded.

j_call clone_size v_call cdr3_aa
TRBJ1-2 . TRBV28 CASTTNSGDGYTF
TRBJ2-1 . TRBV28 CASRPAGQFNRAEQFF
TRBJ2-3 . TRBV28 CASSLGSETQYF
TRBJ2-1 . TRBV7-3 CASSPGAPRSYNEQFF
TRBJ1-1 . TRBV23-1 CASSHRGGGPDTEAFF
TRBJ1-1 . TRBV29-1 CSVEGTLMNTEAFF
TRBJ2-1 . TRBV2 CASSEVWLAGVNEQFF
TRBJ2-6 . TRBV27 CASSSTGGAGANVLTF
TRBJ1-3 . TRBV5-1 CASSLAVGGSGNTIYF
TRBJ2-2 . TRBV27 CASSSGLAGEYTGELFF
TRBJ1-4 . TRBV28 CASSLGSKLFF
TRBJ1-4 . TRBV20-1 CSASGRSTAGEKLFF
TRBJ2-2 many TRBV15 CATALSGAGTGELFF
TRBJ2-3 . TRBV10-3 CAISERGRLVRTDTQYF
TRBJ2-5 many TRBV27 CASSLSALTIDAQYF
TRBJ2-7 . TRBV28 CASSPSHSGYEQYF
TRBJ2-2 . TRBV7-3 CASSQGPGELFF
TRBJ1-4 . TRBV5-8 CASSRGPPGEKLFF
TRBJ2-2 . TRBV7-9 CASRILGELFF
TRBJ2-5 . TRBV2 CASSVGQGAGTQYF
TRBJ2-1 . TRBV24-1 CATSDLPAGPPFF
TRBJ2-4 . TRBV7-9 CASSSPTSGKNIQYF
TRBJ2-3 . TRBV3-1/TRBV3-2 CASSQDRTGYSTDTQYF
TRBJ2-7 . TRBV2 CASSALGQGYEQYF
TRBJ2-3 . TRBV7-3 CASSLTSSGSGTDTQYF
TRBJ2-3 . TRBV7-3 CASSEDREDTQYF